These T cell receptor beta chains were read from a single sample in a study of blood T cell repertoires in COVID-19. Assay used: immunoSEQ multiplex PCR; TCRdb lists only in-frame clones, some missing. The sample carries around 230,000 clones, 75% to 85% recorded once. The sample comprised PBMCs or T cells enriched from blood (not recorded which). The receptors shown here come from a man between 40 and 49 years old who had recovered from COVID-19. Both conserved end residues are part of each CDR3. The D gene is left open where the match is weak. The size entry is marked missing in some rows and otherwise reads once, few, many or a size class.

D,J,length,V,size,DNA,CDR3
-,TRBJ2-1,17,TRBV7-8,-,TGTGCCAGCAGCGGGTATGGGATATCTAGCGCTCGGAATGAGCAGTTCTTC,CASSGYGISSARNEQFF
TRBD2,TRBJ2-2,15,TRBV27,few,TGTGCCAGCAGTTTCAGGCTAGCGGGCACCGGGGAGCTGTTTTTT,CASSFRLAGTGELFF
TRBD1,TRBJ2-2,16,TRBV5-1,once,TGCGCCAGCAGCGCGTTGACAGGGGGCGCCACCGGGGAGCTGTTTTTT,CASSALTGGATGELFF
TRBD2,TRBJ2-1,15,TRBV10-1,-,TGCGCCAGCTCGGGACTCCCGGGAGGGGACAATGAGCAGTTCTTC,CASSGLPGGDNEQFF
-,TRBJ1-2,12,TRBV3-1/TRBV3-2,-,TGTGCCAGCAGCCAGGGGAGAGGTGGCTACACCTTC,CASSQGRGGYTF
-,TRBJ1-6,17,TRBV28,-,TGTGCCAGCAGTTCACCAGAAGTCAGGGGAAAGAATTCACCCCTCCACTTT,CASSSPEVRGKNSPLHF
-,TRBJ1-1,15,TRBV5-1,-,TGCGCCAGTAGCACTACGGCAGAAAAGAACACTGAAGCTTTCTTT,CASSTTAEKNTEAFF
TRBD1,TRBJ1-5,17,TRBV19,-,TGTGCCAGTAGTACCAAGGGACAGGTAGTTGGCAATCAGCCCCAGCATTTT,CASSTKGQVVGNQPQHF
TRBD1,TRBJ1-1,15,TRBV6-5,-,TGTGCCAGCAGAGGCACCGGGACAGGAGACACTGAAGCTTTCTTT,CASRGTGTGDTEAFF
TRBD2,TRBJ2-1,15,TRBV27,-,TGTGCCAGCACCACCCAGGGACTAGTCGGGAATGAGCAGTTCTTC,CASTTQGLVGNEQFF
-,TRBJ2-7,14,TRBV5-4,-,TGTGCCAGCAGCCTCCGGGCGGGCCAAGATGAGCAGTACTTC,CASSLRAGQDEQYF
-,TRBJ1-5,14,TRBV6-5,-,TGTGCCAGCAGTTACACCCGGGGGGAACAGCCCCAGCATTTT,CASSYTRGEQPQHF
TRBD1,TRBJ2-7,16,TRBV28,-,TGTGCCAGCACCTCCCCGGCAGGGGGCGCAGGATACGAGCAGTACTTC,CASTSPAGGAGYEQYF
TRBD2,TRBJ2-1,13,TRBV29-1,-,TGCAGCGTTGGGGCTAGCGGGAGGTTTGAGCAGTTCTTC,CSVGASGRFEQFF
-,TRBJ1-1,11,TRBV5-1,-,TGCGCCAGCAGCTCATCAGGGGAAGCTTTCTTT,CASSSSGEAFF
-,TRBJ1-1,13,TRBV15,-,TGTGCCACCAGCAGAGATTCCGGGGGGCGAGCTTTCTTT,CATSRDSGGRAFF
-,TRBJ2-7,16,TRBV19,-,TGTGCCAGTAGGGGGGACACCCGGTATCATTCCTACGAGCAGTACTTC,CASRGDTRYHSYEQYF
TRBD1,TRBJ1-1,16,TRBV30,few,TGTGCCCTTTCAAGGACGAAACAGGGGGGGGACACTGAAGCTTTCTTT,CALSRTKQGGDTEAFF
-,TRBJ2-3,13,TRBV21-1,-,TGTGCCAGCAGCCCTACTAGCACAGATACGCAGTATTTT,CASSPTSTDTQYF
TRBD1,TRBJ2-5,18,TRBV3-1/TRBV3-2,-,TGTGCCAGCAGCCCCCCAACGGCGGGGACAGGGACAAGACAGACCCAGTACTTC,CASSPPTAGTGTRQTQYF
-,TRBJ2-6,17,TRBV4-1,-,TGCGCCAGCAGCCAAGTCCCACTTAGCTCTGGGGCCAACGTCCTGACTTTC,CASSQVPLSSGANVLTF
-,TRBJ1-2,14,TRBV2,-,TGTGCCAGCAGTCCGCTGGTCGGACAGAAAAACTACACCTTC,CASSPLVGQKNYTF
-,TRBJ2-1,14,TRBV28,-,TGTGCCAGCAGTTTATTTTCAGGTTCTGGCGAGCAGTTCTTC,CASSLFSGSGEQFF
TRBD2,TRBJ2-2,13,TRBV5-1,once,TGCGCCAGCAACGAGCGGGAAGCCGGGGAGCTGTTTTTT,CASNEREAGELFF
-,TRBJ2-7,13,TRBV6-5,few,TGTGCCAGCACCCAGGGTACTTCCTACGAGCAGTACTTC,CASTQGTSYEQYF
-,TRBJ2-7,14,TRBV7-2,-,TGTGCCAGCAGCTTAGGACACGCGACATACGAGCAGTACTTC,CASSLGHATYEQYF
-,TRBJ1-1,16,TRBV30,many,TGTGCCTGGAGTGTAAGGCGGACAAACATGAACACTGAAGCTTTCTTT,CAWSVRRTNMNTEAFF
-,TRBJ1-6,15,TRBV4-1,-,TGCGCCAGCAGCCCCCCGACAAGAGCAAATTCACCCCTCCACTTT,CASSPPTRANSPLHF
TRBD1,TRBJ2-5,17,TRBV5-1,-,TGCGCCAGCAGCACGGACCCGGGACAGGGCATGAGGGAGACCCAGTACTTC,CASSTDPGQGMRETQYF
TRBD1,TRBJ1-4,15,TRBV5-1,-,TGCGCCAGCAGCTTGGGTGCAGGGGGGAGCGAAAAACTGTTTTTT,CASSLGAGGSEKLFF
-,TRBJ1-2,12,TRBV5-1,once,TGCGCCAGCAGCTTGACAGGATATGGCTACACCTTC,CASSLTGYGYTF
TRBD2,TRBJ2-2,18,TRBV5-1,-,TGCGCCAGCAGCTCGGGACTAGCGGGAGGGCCGAACACCGGGGAGCTGTTTTTT,CASSSGLAGGPNTGELFF